Listed below are T cell receptor beta chains from one sample, sequenced in a study of beta chain features in type 1 diabetes. Assay used: immunoSEQ multiplex PCR; TCRdb lists only in-frame clones, some missing. The data show some 250,000 clones, about 11% seen once. The specimen sequenced was naive CD4+ T cells from blood. The receptors were gathered from a man aged 25 to 40 with type 1 diabetes. The CDR3 runs from the conserved cysteine through the conserved F or W. The order of the fields is D gene, clone size, J gene, CDR3 length, V gene, CDR3 DNA, CDR3 protein. The D gene is left open where the match is weak. Expanded clones are given a class, and other clones once, few, many or no size at all.

D: NA; size: few; J: TRBJ2-1; length: 13; V: TRBV9; DNA: TGTGCCAGCACCAAGGGGGGGGCGCGGGAGCAGTTCTTC; CDR3: CASTKGGAREQFF
D: TRBD1; size: few; J: TRBJ2-1; length: 15; V: TRBV27; DNA: TGTGCCAGCAGCCTTGACAGGGGCTCCTACAATGAGCAGTTCTTC; CDR3: CASSLDRGSYNEQFF
D: NA; size: few; J: TRBJ1-1; length: 13; V: TRBV6-5; DNA: TGTGCCAGCAGGAGGGGACAGAACACTGAAGCTTTCTTT; CDR3: CASRRGQNTEAFF
D: NA; size: few; J: TRBJ1-2; length: 13; V: TRBV28; DNA: TGTGCCAGCAGTCCGGGACACGTCTATGGCTACACCTTC; CDR3: CASSPGHVYGYTF
D: NA; size: NA; J: TRBJ2-3; length: 14; V: TRBV7-6; DNA: TGTGCCAGCAGCTTTAGCAGGGGCACAGATACGCAGTATTTT; CDR3: CASSFSRGTDTQYF
D: TRBD2; size: few; J: TRBJ2-3; length: 15; V: TRBV10-3; DNA: TGTGCCATCAGTGAATCAGCGGGGGGAACAGATACGCAGTATTTT; CDR3: CAISESAGGTDTQYF
D: NA; size: NA; J: TRBJ1-1; length: 13; V: TRBV9; DNA: TGTGCCAGCAGCGTAGTAGGGGACACTGAAGCTTTCTTT; CDR3: CASSVVGDTEAFF
D: TRBD2; size: NA; J: TRBJ2-3; length: 17; V: TRBV5-4; DNA: TGTGCCAGCAGCTTGGGCGCCGGGGGGGGCGCCCCAGATACGCAGTATTTT; CDR3: CASSLGAGGGAPDTQYF
D: NA; size: NA; J: TRBJ2-5; length: 13; V: TRBV30; DNA: TGTGCCTGGAGCCCTAGGAGGGCAGAGACCCAGTACTTC; CDR3: CAWSPRRAETQYF
D: NA; size: NA; J: TRBJ2-3; length: 16; V: TRBV6-5; DNA: TGTGCCAGCAGTTACTCGGCGGGGCTGCGAGGGGATACGCAGTATTTT; CDR3: CASSYSAGLRGDTQYF
D: NA; size: NA; J: TRBJ2-6; length: 14; V: TRBV2; DNA: TGTGCCAGCAGTGGCACAGCTGGGGCCAACGTCCTGACTTTC; CDR3: CASSGTAGANVLTF
D: TRBD1; size: NA; J: TRBJ2-3; length: 16; V: TRBV5-1; DNA: TGCGCCAGCACCCTCTCCGGGACAGGGGGCACAGATACGCAGTATTTT; CDR3: CASTLSGTGGTDTQYF
D: NA; size: few; J: TRBJ2-7; length: 14; V: TRBV9; DNA: TGTGCCAGCAGCCCCTACGGCGGCCCCTACGAGCAGTACTTC; CDR3: CASSPYGGPYEQYF
D: NA; size: few; J: TRBJ1-5; length: 16; V: TRBV6-6; DNA: TGTGCCAGCAGTTATTTTCAGGGGCAGAGCAATCAGCCCCAGCATTTT; CDR3: CASSYFQGQSNQPQHF
D: NA; size: NA; J: TRBJ2-7; length: 13; V: TRBV7-6; DNA: TGTGCCAGCAGCAGCAGGGGTTCCTACGAGCAGTACTTC; CDR3: CASSSRGSYEQYF
D: NA; size: few; J: TRBJ2-5; length: 12; V: TRBV29-1; DNA: TGCAGCGTTGTGGGGCCCCAAGAGACCCAGTACTTC; CDR3: CSVVGPQETQYF
D: TRBD2; size: few; J: TRBJ2-2; length: 16; V: TRBV9; DNA: TGTGCCAGCAGCGAGGGAGGGGCAGCGATAACCGGGGAGCTGTTTTTT; CDR3: CASSEGGAAITGELFF
D: NA; size: NA; J: TRBJ1-1; length: 15; V: TRBV5-4; DNA: TGTGCCAGCAGGAAACAGGGAGGGTCTGGGACCGAAGCTTTCTTT; CDR3: CASRKQGGSGTEAFF
D: TRBD2; size: NA; J: TRBJ2-2; length: 16; V: TRBV11-1; DNA: TGTGCCAGCAGCTCCCGTGCGGGGGCGAACACCGGGGAGCTGTTTTTT; CDR3: CASSSRAGANTGELFF
D: TRBD2; size: NA; J: TRBJ2-5; length: 17; V: TRBV9; DNA: TGTGCCAGCAGCGTGGGGGCTAGCGGGGGTGCCCAAGAGACCCAGTACTTC; CDR3: CASSVGASGGAQETQYF
D: NA; size: few; J: TRBJ2-5; length: 13; V: TRBV28; DNA: TGTGCCAGCAGTTTACAGGCCGTAGAGACCCAGTACTTC; CDR3: CASSLQAVETQYF
D: TRBD1; size: few; J: TRBJ2-1; length: 15; V: TRBV7-3; DNA: TGTGCCAGCAGCGCCACCGGGACAGGATACAATGAGCAGTTCTTC; CDR3: CASSATGTGYNEQFF
D: TRBD2; size: few; J: TRBJ2-1; length: 16; V: TRBV12-5; DNA: TGTGCTAGTGGCCATCCCCCCGGGACTAGCGGAGATGAGCAGTTCTTC; CDR3: CASGHPPGTSGDEQFF
D: TRBD2; size: few; J: TRBJ2-1; length: 16; V: TRBV5-4; DNA: TGTGCCAGCAGCTTGGTGGGGCGGGGGGCCTACAATGAGCAGTTCTTC; CDR3: CASSLVGRGAYNEQFF
D: NA; size: few; J: TRBJ1-1; length: 16; V: TRBV18; DNA: TGTGCCAGCTCTTCGTCAGCCAGGGTCCTGAACACTGAAGCTTTCTTT; CDR3: CASSSSARVLNTEAFF
D: NA; size: few; J: TRBJ2-5; length: 12; V: TRBV29-1; DNA: TGCAGCGTCAAACCAACTCAACGAACCCAGTACTTC; CDR3: CSVKPTQRTQYF
D: NA; size: NA; J: TRBJ1-2; length: 13; V: TRBV15; DNA: TGTGCCACCAGCAGAGCCGCTAACTATGGCTACACCTTC; CDR3: CATSRAANYGYTF
D: NA; size: few; J: TRBJ1-1; length: 15; V: TRBV5-4; DNA: TGTGCCAGCAGCTTGCCTCAGGGCCTGAACACTGAAGCTTTCTTT; CDR3: CASSLPQGLNTEAFF
D: NA; size: few; J: TRBJ2-7; length: 11; V: TRBV10-3; DNA: TGTGCCATCAGTGGCGACTACGAGCAGTACTTC; CDR3: CAISGDYEQYF
D: NA; size: NA; J: TRBJ1-6; length: 14; V: TRBV7-9; DNA: TGTGCCAGCAGCTTAGGAGGCCGAGGATCACCCCTCCACTTT; CDR3: CASSLGGRGSPLHF
D: TRBD2; size: few; J: TRBJ2-3; length: 11; V: TRBV2; DNA: TGTGCCGGGGATGCCGGGGGGACGCAGTATTTT; CDR3: CAGDAGGTQYF
D: NA; size: NA; J: TRBJ2-3; length: 12; V: TRBV7-2; DNA: TGTGCCAGCAGCGTAATCACAGATACGCAGTATTTT; CDR3: CASSVITDTQYF
D: NA; size: NA; J: TRBJ1-5; length: 14; V: TRBV30; DNA: TGTGCCTGGAGCACCGGGGGGACCCATCAGCCCCAGCATTTT; CDR3: CAWSTGGTHQPQHF
D: NA; size: few; J: TRBJ2-7; length: 13; V: TRBV6-6; DNA: TGTGCCAGCAGCTTCGGACTTAGCTACGAGCAGTACTTC; CDR3: CASSFGLSYEQYF
D: NA; size: few; J: TRBJ2-3; length: 14; V: TRBV27; DNA: TGTGCCAGCAGTTTAAGACTAACCACAGATACGCAGTATTTT; CDR3: CASSLRLTTDTQYF
D: TRBD1; size: NA; J: TRBJ1-4; length: 14; V: TRBV7-8; DNA: TGTGCCAGCAGCTCTCGGGACAGGGGTGAAAAACTGTTTTTT; CDR3: CASSSRDRGEKLFF
D: TRBD1; size: few; J: TRBJ1-5; length: 14; V: TRBV6-5; DNA: TGTGCCAGCAGTTACGGACAGGGGTCCGAGCCCCAGCATTTT; CDR3: CASSYGQGSEPQHF
D: TRBD2; size: NA; J: TRBJ2-2; length: 15; V: TRBV28; DNA: TGTGCCAGCACCCTAGCGGGGGGTGGAACCGGGGAGCTGTTTTTT; CDR3: CASTLAGGGTGELFF
D: TRBD1; size: NA; J: TRBJ2-7; length: 15; V: TRBV19; DNA: TGTGCCAGTAGTGGTCCCGGGACAGGGAGCTACGAGCAGTACTTC; CDR3: CASSGPGTGSYEQYF
D: NA; size: few; J: TRBJ1-1; length: 15; V: TRBV7-9; DNA: TGTGCCAGCAGCTTAGTTCCTCGGGGGGCCACTGAAGCTTTCTTT; CDR3: CASSLVPRGATEAFF
D: NA; size: few; J: TRBJ2-5; length: 15; V: TRBV14; DNA: TGTGCCAGCAGCCAAGATACGACTTTACAAGAGACCCAGTACTTC; CDR3: CASSQDTTLQETQYF
D: NA; size: NA; J: TRBJ1-5; length: 14; V: TRBV2; DNA: TGTGCCAGCACCCTGAGGGGGACCAATCAGCCCCAGCATTTT; CDR3: CASTLRGTNQPQHF
D: TRBD1; size: few; J: TRBJ2-1; length: 11; V: TRBV7-9; DNA: TGTGCCAGCAGCCCGGACAGGGAGCAGTTCTTC; CDR3: CASSPDREQFF
D: TRBD1; size: NA; J: TRBJ1-5; length: 15; V: TRBV19; DNA: TGTGCCAGTAGTATCGGGACAGGGAATAATCAGCCCCAGCATTTT; CDR3: CASSIGTGNNQPQHF
D: TRBD1; size: few; J: TRBJ2-7; length: 17; V: TRBV28; DNA: TGTGCCAGCAGTCCAATATCGACAGGGGGCCAGCGGATCGAGCAGTACTTC; CDR3: CASSPISTGGQRIEQYF
D: NA; size: few; J: TRBJ2-7; length: 13; V: TRBV10-3; DNA: TGTGCCATCAGTGAGTCGAGAGGTCGAGAGCAGTACTTC; CDR3: CAISESRGREQYF
D: TRBD2; size: NA; J: TRBJ2-3; length: 15; V: TRBV30; DNA: TGTGCCTGGAGTGCCAGCGGGGGGGCCACAGATACGCAGTATTTT; CDR3: CAWSASGGATDTQYF
D: TRBD2; size: few; J: TRBJ2-5; length: 15; V: TRBV7-9; DNA: TGTGCCAGCAGCTTTGATCTAGCGGGGAGAGAGACCCAGTACTTC; CDR3: CASSFDLAGRETQYF
D: TRBD2; size: NA; J: TRBJ2-2; length: 16; V: TRBV5-1; DNA: TGCGCCAGCAGCTTGACGCCCGGACTAGCGGGCGGGGAGCTGTTTTTT; CDR3: CASSLTPGLAGGELFF
D: TRBD2; size: NA; J: TRBJ2-1; length: 15; V: TRBV19; DNA: TGTGCCAGTAGTATTGGGGGGGGGATCTACAATGAGCAGTTCTTC; CDR3: CASSIGGGIYNEQFF
D: NA; size: few; J: TRBJ2-1; length: 13; V: TRBV7-3; DNA: TGTGCCAGCAGCTTAAACAGGGACAATGAGCAGTTCTTC; CDR3: CASSLNRDNEQFF
D: TRBD1; size: NA; J: TRBJ1-5; length: 13; V: TRBV30; DNA: TGTGCCTGGAGTGCTCAGGGGGATCAGCCCCAGCATTTT; CDR3: CAWSAQGDQPQHF
D: NA; size: NA; J: TRBJ2-3; length: 16; V: TRBV7-2; DNA: TGTGCCAGCAGCTTAGAGGGACTTCTAGGGGCAGATACGCAGTATTTT; CDR3: CASSLEGLLGADTQYF
D: NA; size: NA; J: TRBJ1-1; length: 13; V: TRBV9; DNA: TGTGCCAGCAGCAACAGGGTGGGGACTGAAGCTTTCTTT; CDR3: CASSNRVGTEAFF
D: NA; size: NA; J: TRBJ1-1; length: 16; V: TRBV9; DNA: TGTGCCAGCAGCGTAGTAGTGAGGGCGGGGAACACTGAAGCTTTCTTT; CDR3: CASSVVVRAGNTEAFF